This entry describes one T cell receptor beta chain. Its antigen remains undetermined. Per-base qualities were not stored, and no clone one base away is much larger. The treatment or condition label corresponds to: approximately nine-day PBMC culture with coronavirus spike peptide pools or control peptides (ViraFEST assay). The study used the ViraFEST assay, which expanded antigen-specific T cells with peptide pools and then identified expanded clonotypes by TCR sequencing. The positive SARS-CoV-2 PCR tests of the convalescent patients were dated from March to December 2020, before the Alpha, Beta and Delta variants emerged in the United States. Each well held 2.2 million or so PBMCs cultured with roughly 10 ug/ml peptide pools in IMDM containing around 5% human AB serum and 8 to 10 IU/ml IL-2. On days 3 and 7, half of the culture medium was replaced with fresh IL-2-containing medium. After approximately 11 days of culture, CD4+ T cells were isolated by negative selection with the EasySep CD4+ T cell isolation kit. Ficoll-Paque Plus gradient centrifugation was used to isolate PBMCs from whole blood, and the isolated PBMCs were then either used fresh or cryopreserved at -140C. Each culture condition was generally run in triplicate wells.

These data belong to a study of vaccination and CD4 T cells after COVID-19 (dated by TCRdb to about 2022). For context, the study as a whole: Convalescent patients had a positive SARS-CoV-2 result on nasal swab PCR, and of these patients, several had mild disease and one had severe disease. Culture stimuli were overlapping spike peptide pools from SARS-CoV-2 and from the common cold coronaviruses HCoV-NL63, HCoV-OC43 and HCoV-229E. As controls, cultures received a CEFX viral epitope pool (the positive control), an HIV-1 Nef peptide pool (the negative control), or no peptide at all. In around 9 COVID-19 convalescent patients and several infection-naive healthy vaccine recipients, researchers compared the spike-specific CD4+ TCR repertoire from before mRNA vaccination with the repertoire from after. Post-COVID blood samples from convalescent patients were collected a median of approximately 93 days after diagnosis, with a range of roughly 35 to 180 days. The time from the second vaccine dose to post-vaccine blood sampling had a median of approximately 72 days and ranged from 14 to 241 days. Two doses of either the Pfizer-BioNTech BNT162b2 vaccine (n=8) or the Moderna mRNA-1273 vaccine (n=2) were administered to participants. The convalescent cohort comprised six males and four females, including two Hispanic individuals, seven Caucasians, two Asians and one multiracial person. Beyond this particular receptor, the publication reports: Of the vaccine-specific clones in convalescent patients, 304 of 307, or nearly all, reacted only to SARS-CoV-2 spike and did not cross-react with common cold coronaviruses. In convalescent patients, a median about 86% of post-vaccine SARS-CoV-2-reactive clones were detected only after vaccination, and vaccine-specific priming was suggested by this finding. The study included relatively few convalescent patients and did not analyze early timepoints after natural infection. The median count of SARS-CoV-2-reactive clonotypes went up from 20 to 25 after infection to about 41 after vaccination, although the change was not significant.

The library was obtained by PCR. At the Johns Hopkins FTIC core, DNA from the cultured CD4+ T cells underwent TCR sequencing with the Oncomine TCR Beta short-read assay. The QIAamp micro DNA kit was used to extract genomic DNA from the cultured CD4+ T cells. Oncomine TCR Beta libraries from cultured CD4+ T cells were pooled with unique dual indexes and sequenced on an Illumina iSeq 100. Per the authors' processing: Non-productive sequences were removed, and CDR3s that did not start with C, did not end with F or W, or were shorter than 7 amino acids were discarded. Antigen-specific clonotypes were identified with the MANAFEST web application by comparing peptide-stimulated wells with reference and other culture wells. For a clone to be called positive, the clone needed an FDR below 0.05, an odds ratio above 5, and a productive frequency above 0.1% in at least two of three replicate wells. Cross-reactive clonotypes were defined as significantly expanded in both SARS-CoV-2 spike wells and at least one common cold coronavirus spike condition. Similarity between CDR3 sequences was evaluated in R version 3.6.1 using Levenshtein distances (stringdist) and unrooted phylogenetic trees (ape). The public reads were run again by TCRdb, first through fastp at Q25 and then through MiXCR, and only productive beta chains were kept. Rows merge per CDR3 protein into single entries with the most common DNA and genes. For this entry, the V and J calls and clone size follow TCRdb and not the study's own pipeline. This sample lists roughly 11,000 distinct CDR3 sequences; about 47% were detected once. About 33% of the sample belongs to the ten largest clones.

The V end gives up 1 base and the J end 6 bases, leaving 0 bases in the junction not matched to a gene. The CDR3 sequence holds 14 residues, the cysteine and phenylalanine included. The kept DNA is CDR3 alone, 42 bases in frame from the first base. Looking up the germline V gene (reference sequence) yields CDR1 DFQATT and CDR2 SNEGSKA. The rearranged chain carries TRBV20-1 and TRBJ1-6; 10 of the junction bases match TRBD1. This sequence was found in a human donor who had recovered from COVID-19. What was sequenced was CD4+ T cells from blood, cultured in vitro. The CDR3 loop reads CSARGDRGNSPLHF. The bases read TGCAGTGCTAGAGGGGACAGGGGTAATTCACCCCTCCACTTT.